This T cell receptor beta chain was identified in a study of technical replicates of blood from several donors (dated by TCRdb to the late 2010s). The library was prepared using the immunoSEQ multiplex PCR assay. TCRdb stores this immuneACCESS table with in-frame sequences only. Part of the clones is absent; in the studies checked, under half of the shortfall reflects unresolved V genes, and no reason is known for the rest. This sample gives tens of thousands of clones in total; less than 97% of them show up just once. Of the sample, roughly 0.24% falls within the top ten clones. Spanning cysteine to phenylalanine, the CDR3 consists of 15 amino acids. Only the CDR3 part of the read is kept: 45 bases, read in frame from the first base. Trimming accounts for 6 bases at V and 4 bases at J, while the number of junction bases matched to no gene is 9. The germline V gene (reference sequence) specifies LNHDA as CDR1 and SQIVND as CDR2.

For this clone: There is no known antigen for this receptor. Per-base quality was not reported, and no clone a single base away is much larger than it.

Sequenced input: T cells isolated from PBMCs. Rearrangement joined TRBV19 to TRBJ2-7; 10 middle bases align to TRBD1. The source is a human donor in good health. The nucleotide sequence is given as TGTGCCAGTAGCAAGTCACGGGACAGGGGTTACGAGCAGTACTTC. Translated, it reads CASSKSRDRGYEQYF.